This TCR beta chain was identified in a study of T cells in tuberculosis. Produced via immunoSEQ multiplex PCR; TCRdb's table is partial and in-frame only. The sample lists about 30,000 clones, around 95% occurring once. The V gene's germline CDR1 is SGHNT and CDR2 YYREEE (reference sequence). This CDR3 comprises 15 residues. V dropped 0 bases and J dropped 7; count of bases not matched to a gene: 5. Sequenced: PBMCs. The sequence was collected from a donor aged 10-29 years with latent tuberculosis or without tuberculosis infection. The V and J genes are TRBV5-4 and TRBJ2-1; 9 bases are a match to TRBD1. The CDR3, as DNA: TGTGCCAGCAGCTTGGTTGTTGACAGGGGGAATGAGCAGTTCTTC. It codes for CASSLVVDRGNEQFF.